A selection of T cell receptor beta chains follows, all from one sample in a study of T cells in Graves' hyperthyroidism and ophthalmopathy. TCRdb re-called the multiplex PCR reads with MiXCR, one entry per CDR3 protein. The sample shows under 350,000 distinct CDR3 sequences, about a sixth of them seen only once. Sequencing was performed on blood. The receptor set was obtained from a woman aged 55-75 years with Graves' ophthalmopathy. CDR3s include the opening cysteine and the closing phenylalanine or tryptophan. The order of the fields is V gene, CDR3 length, J gene, D gene, clone size, CDR3 DNA, CDR3 protein. D genes are given only for firm matches. Expanded clones get a size class; other rows say once, few or many, or leave the size out.

v_gene: TRBV7-2; len: 14; j_gene: TRBJ1-6; d_gene: -; abundance: many; CDR3nt: TGTGCCAGCAGCTATGGGGTTCTGGGTTCACCCCTCCACTTT; CDR3aa: CASSYGVLGSPLHF
v_gene: TRBV12-3/TRBV12-4; len: 17; j_gene: TRBJ1-5; d_gene: -; abundance: many; CDR3nt: TGTGCCAGCAGTTCCTATAGGGGGTCCTTTAGCAATCAGCCCCAGCATTTT; CDR3aa: CASSSYRGSFSNQPQHF
v_gene: TRBV4-3; len: 15; j_gene: TRBJ2-3; d_gene: TRBD2; abundance: many; CDR3nt: TGCGCCAGCAGCCAAGGCGGGGGGAGCACAGATACGCAGTATTTT; CDR3aa: CASSQGGGSTDTQYF
v_gene: TRBV20-1; len: 13; j_gene: TRBJ1-2; d_gene: -; abundance: many; CDR3nt: TGCAGTGCTAGAGAGGTCCGGGGGCAGAGCTACACCTTC; CDR3aa: CSAREVRGQSYTF
v_gene: TRBV12-3/TRBV12-4; len: 19; j_gene: TRBJ2-2; d_gene: TRBD2; abundance: -; CDR3nt: TGTGCCAGCAGTCGTGGGCCCCACACTAGCGGGATAACCACCGGGGAGCTGTTTTTT; CDR3aa: CASSRGPHTSGITTGELFF
v_gene: TRBV18; len: 14; j_gene: TRBJ1-3; d_gene: -; abundance: -; CDR3nt: TGTGCCAGCTCACCACAGGGTTCCGGAAACACCATATATTTT; CDR3aa: CASSPQGSGNTIYF
v_gene: TRBV12-3/TRBV12-4; len: 15; j_gene: TRBJ1-1; d_gene: -; abundance: -; CDR3nt: TGTGCCAGCAGTATACATACAGGGCCCAGCACTGAAGCTTTCTTT; CDR3aa: CASSIHTGPSTEAFF
v_gene: TRBV2; len: 14; j_gene: TRBJ2-1; d_gene: -; abundance: many; CDR3nt: TGTGCCACCAGTCCCGGGACATATTACAATGAGCAGTTCTTC; CDR3aa: CATSPGTYYNEQFF
v_gene: TRBV5-1; len: 16; j_gene: TRBJ1-1; d_gene: TRBD1; abundance: many; CDR3nt: TGCGCCAGCAGCTCGGGACAGGGCATCATGAACACTGAAGCTTTCTTT; CDR3aa: CASSSGQGIMNTEAFF
v_gene: TRBV5-1; len: 14; j_gene: TRBJ2-7; d_gene: -; abundance: many; CDR3nt: TGCGCCAGCAAAGGGCGGGACCTGCCTAGTGAGCAGTACTTC; CDR3aa: CASKGRDLPSEQYF
v_gene: TRBV11-3; len: 13; j_gene: TRBJ2-1; d_gene: -; abundance: many; CDR3nt: TGTGCCAACAGGGTCCCCCCCTACAATGAGCAGTTCTTC; CDR3aa: CANRVPPYNEQFF
v_gene: TRBV28; len: 15; j_gene: TRBJ1-4; d_gene: -; abundance: many; CDR3nt: TGTGCCAGCAGTTGGGGGGGGCAGGGTGATGAAAAACTGTTTTTT; CDR3aa: CASSWGGQGDEKLFF
v_gene: TRBV5-1; len: 15; j_gene: TRBJ1-4; d_gene: TRBD1; abundance: once; CDR3nt: TGCGCCAGCAGCTTAGGGGGCGCGAATAATGAAAAACTGTTTTTT; CDR3aa: CASSLGGANNEKLFF
v_gene: TRBV7-8; len: 17; j_gene: TRBJ2-4; d_gene: -; abundance: few; CDR3nt: TGTGCCAGCAGCTTAGAGGGCAGTGGGCTAGCCAAAAACATTCAGTACTTC; CDR3aa: CASSLEGSGLAKNIQYF
v_gene: TRBV12-3/TRBV12-4; len: 13; j_gene: TRBJ1-5; d_gene: -; abundance: many; CDR3nt: TGTGCCAGCAGTTTGGGGCAAGATCAGCCCCAGCATTTT; CDR3aa: CASSLGQDQPQHF
v_gene: TRBV28; len: 15; j_gene: TRBJ1-1; d_gene: TRBD1; abundance: many; CDR3nt: TGTGCCAGCAGTCTACCGGGACAGGCGAACACTGAAGCTTTCTTT; CDR3aa: CASSLPGQANTEAFF
v_gene: TRBV27; len: 14; j_gene: TRBJ1-2; d_gene: -; abundance: -; CDR3nt: TGTGCCAGCAGTTTGTGGGTCGGGGCGGATGGCTACACCTTC; CDR3aa: CASSLWVGADGYTF
v_gene: TRBV12-3/TRBV12-4; len: 13; j_gene: TRBJ2-7; d_gene: -; abundance: many; CDR3nt: TGTGCCAGCAGTTTACACCCGGGGTACGAGCAGTACTTC; CDR3aa: CASSLHPGYEQYF
v_gene: TRBV6-2/TRBV6-3; len: 14; j_gene: TRBJ2-6; d_gene: -; abundance: -; CDR3nt: TGTGCCTGTGACAGCCGCTCTGGGGCCAACGTCCTGACTTTC; CDR3aa: CACDSRSGANVLTF
v_gene: TRBV24-1; len: 14; j_gene: TRBJ2-7; d_gene: TRBD1; abundance: -; CDR3nt: TGTGCCACCAGTGACACGGACAGGGACCACGAGCAGTACTTC; CDR3aa: CATSDTDRDHEQYF
v_gene: TRBV5-1; len: 15; j_gene: TRBJ2-5; d_gene: TRBD1; abundance: few; CDR3nt: TGCGCCAGCAGCTTGTCCGGGACAGGGGTCGAGACCCAGTACTTC; CDR3aa: CASSLSGTGVETQYF
v_gene: TRBV3-1; len: 13; j_gene: TRBJ1-1; d_gene: -; abundance: many; CDR3nt: TGTGCCAGCAGCCAAGATCGAAGGGCCGGAGCTTTCTTT; CDR3aa: CASSQDRRAGAFF
v_gene: TRBV27; len: 15; j_gene: TRBJ1-6; d_gene: -; abundance: -; CDR3nt: TGTGCCAGCAGTTTGGGGGCACCTTATAATTCACCCCTCCACTTT; CDR3aa: CASSLGAPYNSPLHF
v_gene: TRBV6-1; len: 13; j_gene: TRBJ1-5; d_gene: -; abundance: many; CDR3nt: TGTGCCAGCAGGCGATATAGCAATCAGCCCCAGCATTTT; CDR3aa: CASRRYSNQPQHF
v_gene: TRBV4-2; len: 17; j_gene: TRBJ2-2; d_gene: -; abundance: few; CDR3nt: TGTGCCAGCAGCCAAGATCCATTGGGGGCGGGCACCGGGGAGCTGTTTTTT; CDR3aa: CASSQDPLGAGTGELFF
v_gene: TRBV7-2; len: 14; j_gene: TRBJ2-2; d_gene: TRBD1; abundance: many; CDR3nt: TGTGCCAGCAGTCCGGACAGGGTCACCGGGGAGCTGTTTTTT; CDR3aa: CASSPDRVTGELFF
v_gene: TRBV7-3; len: 15; j_gene: TRBJ2-1; d_gene: TRBD2; abundance: few; CDR3nt: TGTGCCAGCAGCGTGGGACTAGCGGGAGCTGATGAGCAGTTCTTC; CDR3aa: CASSVGLAGADEQFF
v_gene: TRBV2; len: 15; j_gene: TRBJ1-1; d_gene: -; abundance: many; CDR3nt: TGTGCCAGCAGTGAAAGCCTGTATAGAAACACTGAAGCTTTCTTT; CDR3aa: CASSESLYRNTEAFF